A single sample is the source of the 10 T cell receptor beta chains below, sequenced in a study of CD4 T cells in relation to SARS-CoV-2 and coronaviruses. TCRdb's table, derived via immunoSEQ multiplex PCR, lists solely in-frame clones and lacks some. Here the sample spans 38,000 or so clones, roughly 82% being singletons. No antigen has been assigned to these receptors. Sequenced sample: memory CD4+ T cells from PBMCs, cultured in vitro. These receptors were obtained from an adult with COVID-19.

V and J are TRBV5-6 and TRBJ2-5; 11 bases line up with TRBD2. The V segment lost 4 bases and the J segment 5 bases; nucleotides outside the gene matches: 13. Germline CDR1 SGHDT, CDR2 YYEEEE. The CDR3 has 17 amino acids. The CDR3 is CASSPIGLAGGGETQYF. The CDR3 DNA is TGTGCCAGCAGCCCAATCGGGCTAGCGGGAGGAGGGGAGACCCAGTACTTC.

This clone was seen more than once but under ten times. J is TRBJ1-5 and V is TRBV15, with D unresolved. The CDR3 contains 15 residues. In germline, CDR1 is LNHNV, CDR2 YYDKDF (reference sequence). The V end was cut by 0 bases, the J end by 5 bases, with 11 bases between. CDR3 loop: CATSRESVGYQPQHF. The CDR3 coding sequence is TGTGCCACCAGCAGAGAATCGGTGGGTTATCAGCCCCAGCATTTT. Using reference TRBV15 and TRBJ1-5 for the parts outside the CDR3, the full variable domain is DAMVIQNPRYQVTQFGKPVTLSCSQTLNHNVMYWYQQKSSQAPKLLFHYYDKDFNNEADTPDNFQSRRPNTSFCFLDIRSPGLGDTAMYLCATSRESVGYQPQHFGDGTRLSIL.

The chain couples TRBV15 to TRBJ1-5; D is undetermined. Germline-derived CDR1 and CDR2 are LNHNV and YYDKDF (reference sequence). V lost 5 bases and J 5 bases, leaving 10 bases between the germline ends. This CDR3 is 13 amino acids long. The CDR3 region is CATSLKTDQPQHF. As DNA, the CDR3 is TGTGCCACCAGCCTAAAGACCGATCAGCCCCAGCATTTT. The full variable domain, with the rest looked up from reference TRBV15 and TRBJ1-5, is DAMVIQNPRYQVTQFGKPVTLSCSQTLNHNVMYWYQQKSSQAPKLLFHYYDKDFNNEADTPDNFQSRRPNTSFCFLDIRSPGLGDTAMYLCATSLKTDQPQHFGDGTRLSIL.

V usage is TRBV25-1 and J usage is TRBJ2-1; 9 positions match TRBD2. This CDR3 has 16 amino acids. J lost 7 bases, V lost 3 bases, and 10 bases had no gene match. Germline assignment: CDR1 MGHDK and CDR2 SYGVNS. The CDR3 nucleotides are TGTGCCAGCAGTGATTCAGGCCTAGCGGGAATTAATGAGCAGTTCTTC. Encoded protein: CASSDSGLAGINEQFF.

CDR3 sequence: CASSGGGANTGELFF. For the CDR3, the DNA is TGTGCCAGCAGCGGGGGGGGCGCGAACACCGGGGAGCTGTTTTTT. The chain recombines TRBV5-4 with TRBJ2-2, with a weak D call TRBD2 (7 bases). CDR1 is SGHNT and CDR2 is YYREEE in the germline V gene (reference sequence). Trimming pared 4 bases from V and 0 bases from J, leaving 10 bases between. The CDR3 length is 15 residues.

The chain combines TRBV7-2 with TRBJ2-7, with 10 bases that match TRBD2. From germline, CDR1 is SGHTA and CDR2 FQGNSA. V lost 3 bases to trimming and J lost 1 base; unmatched junction nucleotides: 6. The CDR3 is 16 residues long. In DNA form, the CDR3 reads TGTGCCAGCAGCTTTCGGGCTAGCGGGAGTTCCTACGAGCAGTACTTC. It codes for CASSFRASGSSYEQYF.

The chain is built from TRBV2 and TRBJ2-3, with D perhaps being TRBD1 or TRBD2 (5 bases each). CDR1 SNHLY and CDR2 FYNNEI come from the germline V gene. V shed 7 bases and J shed 1 base, with 9 bases lying between them. The CDR3 extends over 13 amino acids. The CDR3 region has the DNA TGTGCCAGCAAGATGGGGGGCACAGATACGCAGTATTTT. This sequence encodes CASKMGGTDTQYF.

Concerning this clone itself: An end of the junction differs from the germline gene, which may be a read error. The chain has TRBV14 and TRBJ2-1, with D perhaps matching TRBD2 (5 bases). The germline V gene has CDR1 SGHDN and CDR2 FVKESK. The CDR3 is 14 amino acids. CDR3 region: CASSQLTDYDEQFF. In DNA, the CDR3 is TGTGCCAGCAGCCAACTCACAGACTACGATGAGCAGTTCTTC. Looking up the rest from reference TRBV14 and TRBJ2-1 gives the full variable domain: EAGVTQFPSHSVIEKGQTVTLRCDPISGHDNLYWYRRVMGKEIKFLLHFVKESKQDESGMPNNRFLAERTGGTYSTLKVQPAELEDSGVYFCASSQLTDYDEQFFGPGTRLTVL.

This chain uses TRBV13 with TRBJ1-3; possible D gene TRBD1, 6 bases. Germline V gene data show CDR1 as PRHDT and CDR2 as FYEKMQ (reference sequence). The CDR3 is 22 residues long. Trimming took off 5 bases at V and 0 bases at J, with 32 bases between the two ends. The DNA for the CDR3 is TGTGCCAGCAGCAAATACAAAGCCGATTGGGACAAAGGGGGGTACTCTGGAAACACCATATATTTT. Protein sequence: CASSKYKADWDKGGYSGNTIYF.

The J gene is TRBJ2-1, the V gene TRBV10-2; 8 bases agree with TRBD2. Unmatched junction bases numbered 9, after V lost 0 bases and J lost 8 bases. Germline-derived CDR1 and CDR2 are WSHSY and SAAADI. This CDR3 contains 16 residues. The CDR3 sequence is CASSESTGGVTDEQFF. The CDR3 DNA is TGCGCCAGCAGTGAGTCGACGGGAGGGGTCACGGATGAGCAGTTCTTC.